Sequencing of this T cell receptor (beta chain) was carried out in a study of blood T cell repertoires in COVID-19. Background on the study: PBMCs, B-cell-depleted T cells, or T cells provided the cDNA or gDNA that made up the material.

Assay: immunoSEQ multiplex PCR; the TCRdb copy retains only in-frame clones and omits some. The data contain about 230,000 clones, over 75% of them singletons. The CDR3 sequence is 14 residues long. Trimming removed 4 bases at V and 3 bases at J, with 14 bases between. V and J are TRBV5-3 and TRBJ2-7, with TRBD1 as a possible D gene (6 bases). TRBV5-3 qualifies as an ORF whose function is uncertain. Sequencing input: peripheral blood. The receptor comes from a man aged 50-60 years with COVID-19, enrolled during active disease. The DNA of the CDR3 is TGTGCCAGAAGCGCCGGACAGTTAGGCTACGAGCAGTACTTC. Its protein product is CARSAGQLGYEQYF.